These T cell receptor beta chains were read from a single sample in a study of blood T cells in healthy people across ages. Each CDR3 protein is one row after TCRdb ran MiXCR on the 5' RACE reads. The data contain some 550,000 distinct CDR3 sequences, 40% to 55% of them singletons. The source material was blood. The receptors were sampled from an elderly man in good health. Both conserved end residues are part of each CDR3. The D gene is left open where the match is weak. Clone size is not always given. Where it is, it says once, few, many or a class for expanded clones.

cdr3_nt: TGCGCCAGCAGCCAAGAGAGAGGGCAGGGGGATTCACCCCTCCACTTT
cdr3_aa: CASSQERGQGDSPLHF
v_call: TRBV4-3
clone_size: NA
j_call: TRBJ1-6
d_call: TRBD1
cdr3_length: 16

cdr3_nt: TGTGCCAGTTCCCGAGGCTCCTTGGACAGCTACTATGGCTACACCTTC
cdr3_aa: CASSRGSLDSYYGYTF
v_call: TRBV28
clone_size: NA
j_call: TRBJ1-2
d_call: NA
cdr3_length: 16

cdr3_nt: TGTGCCAGCAGCCTCCTCCCCCAGTCTAGGGGACACGAGCAGTACTTC
cdr3_aa: CASSLLPQSRGHEQYF
v_call: TRBV6-6
clone_size: many
j_call: TRBJ2-7
d_call: NA
cdr3_length: 16

cdr3_nt: TGCGCCAGCAGCCAAGCAGGCCAGGGCGGAAGAAACACCATATATTTT
cdr3_aa: CASSQAGQGGRNTIYF
v_call: TRBV4-3
clone_size: NA
j_call: TRBJ1-3
d_call: NA
cdr3_length: 16

cdr3_nt: TGCAGTGCCGTCGAACAGGACAGGGGACCTCGAGGATACTACAATGAGCAGTTCTTC
cdr3_aa: CSAVEQDRGPRGYYNEQFF
v_call: TRBV20-1
clone_size: few
j_call: TRBJ2-1
d_call: TRBD1
cdr3_length: 19

cdr3_nt: TGTGCCAGCAGCCGGACAGGGCGAGACTATGGCTACACCTTC
cdr3_aa: CASSRTGRDYGYTF
v_call: TRBV3-1
clone_size: NA
j_call: TRBJ1-2
d_call: TRBD1
cdr3_length: 14

cdr3_nt: TGCAGCGTTGAGACTAGCCTCAATGAGCAGTTCTTC
cdr3_aa: CSVETSLNEQFF
v_call: TRBV29-1
clone_size: NA
j_call: TRBJ2-1
d_call: TRBD2
cdr3_length: 12

cdr3_nt: TGTGCCAGCAGCTTAAGGGGGATACCCCTCAATGAGCAGTTCTTC
cdr3_aa: CASSLRGIPLNEQFF
v_call: TRBV11-2
clone_size: NA
j_call: TRBJ2-1
d_call: NA
cdr3_length: 15

cdr3_nt: TGTGCCAGCAGTTACTGGGCAGGGGTAGGTCGGGAGACCCAGTACTTC
cdr3_aa: CASSYWAGVGRETQYF
v_call: TRBV6-5
clone_size: few
j_call: TRBJ2-5
d_call: NA
cdr3_length: 16

cdr3_nt: TGTGCCAGCAGTGAATATTCGGCCAGGGGGCAGGGCGAGCAGTACTTC
cdr3_aa: CASSEYSARGQGEQYF
v_call: TRBV25-1
clone_size: NA
j_call: TRBJ2-7
d_call: TRBD1
cdr3_length: 16

cdr3_nt: TGTGCCAGCAGCCCAAGACAGGCTGAAGCTTTCTTT
cdr3_aa: CASSPRQAEAFF
v_call: TRBV7-9
clone_size: NA
j_call: TRBJ1-1
d_call: NA
cdr3_length: 12

cdr3_nt: TGTGCCAGCAGCAGGACAGGGGAGTCCTATAATTCACCCCTCCACTTT
cdr3_aa: CASSRTGESYNSPLHF
v_call: TRBV7-9
clone_size: few
j_call: TRBJ1-6
d_call: TRBD1
cdr3_length: 16

cdr3_nt: TGTGCCAGCAGTACAGGAACCAATTACGAGCAGTACTTC
cdr3_aa: CASSTGTNYEQYF
v_call: TRBV12-3/TRBV12-4
clone_size: few
j_call: TRBJ2-7
d_call: NA
cdr3_length: 13

cdr3_nt: TGTGCCAGCAGTCACCCGGGGACAGGGGGCGAAGAAGCTTTCTTT
cdr3_aa: CASSHPGTGGEEAFF
v_call: TRBV28
clone_size: NA
j_call: TRBJ1-1
d_call: TRBD1
cdr3_length: 15

cdr3_nt: TGCAGTGCCCCGGTTAATGTGTGGGCCAATGAGCAGTTCTTC
cdr3_aa: CSAPVNVWANEQFF
v_call: TRBV20-1
clone_size: few
j_call: TRBJ2-1
d_call: NA
cdr3_length: 14

cdr3_nt: TGCAGTGCTAGATTATACGGTCCGGGGCTAAATACGCAGTATTTT
cdr3_aa: CSARLYGPGLNTQYF
v_call: TRBV20-1
clone_size: NA
j_call: TRBJ2-3
d_call: NA
cdr3_length: 15

cdr3_nt: TGTGCCAGCAACAGAGGGACAACCAGCACAGATACGCAGTATTTT
cdr3_aa: CASNRGTTSTDTQYF
v_call: TRBV2
clone_size: NA
j_call: TRBJ2-3
d_call: NA
cdr3_length: 15

cdr3_nt: TGTGCCAGCAGTTACTCCAGACAGGGCGAAAAACTGTTTTTT
cdr3_aa: CASSYSRQGEKLFF
v_call: TRBV6-5
clone_size: many
j_call: TRBJ1-4
d_call: TRBD1
cdr3_length: 14

cdr3_nt: TGCGCCAGCAGCTTGGTCGCTCTACAGGGGGGCGAGCAGTACTTC
cdr3_aa: CASSLVALQGGEQYF
v_call: TRBV5-1
clone_size: NA
j_call: TRBJ2-7
d_call: TRBD1
cdr3_length: 15

cdr3_nt: TGTGCCAGCAGTTTAGGAGTCCCTTCCTACAATGAGCAGTTCTTC
cdr3_aa: CASSLGVPSYNEQFF
v_call: TRBV6-5
clone_size: many
j_call: TRBJ2-1
d_call: NA
cdr3_length: 15

cdr3_nt: TGCAGTGCTAGTCCGAGACTAATAAACAATGAGCAGTTCTTC
cdr3_aa: CSASPRLINNEQFF
v_call: TRBV20-1
clone_size: NA
j_call: TRBJ2-1
d_call: NA
cdr3_length: 14

cdr3_nt: TGTGGCGTGGGGCATAACCTTAGGGAGACCCAGTACTTC
cdr3_aa: CGVGHNLRETQYF
v_call: TRBV6-6
clone_size: many
j_call: TRBJ2-5
d_call: NA
cdr3_length: 13

cdr3_nt: TGCAGTGGAGAGGGAACTAGCTCCTACAATGAGCAGTTCTTC
cdr3_aa: CSGEGTSSYNEQFF
v_call: TRBV20-1
clone_size: NA
j_call: TRBJ2-1
d_call: NA
cdr3_length: 14

cdr3_nt: TGCGCCAGCAGCTTGGAAGATGGGCGGGAGCAGTTCTTC
cdr3_aa: CASSLEDGREQFF
v_call: TRBV5-1
clone_size: few
j_call: TRBJ2-1
d_call: NA
cdr3_length: 13

cdr3_nt: TGTGCCAGCAGTACACAGAGGAGCTCCTACGAGCAGTACTTC
cdr3_aa: CASSTQRSSYEQYF
v_call: TRBV27
clone_size: few
j_call: TRBJ2-7
d_call: NA
cdr3_length: 14

cdr3_nt: TGTGCCAGCAGTTTCCCCTACACTGAAGCTTTCTTT
cdr3_aa: CASSFPYTEAFF
v_call: TRBV12-3/TRBV12-4
clone_size: few
j_call: TRBJ1-1
d_call: NA
cdr3_length: 12

cdr3_nt: TGTGCCAGCAGCCAAGTGCTAGCGGGAGGCGATGAGCAGTTCTTC
cdr3_aa: CASSQVLAGGDEQFF
v_call: TRBV4-2
clone_size: NA
j_call: TRBJ2-1
d_call: TRBD2
cdr3_length: 15

cdr3_nt: TGCAGTGCTAGAGATGGGCTAGCGGGGCCAGATACGCAGTATTTT
cdr3_aa: CSARDGLAGPDTQYF
v_call: TRBV20-1
clone_size: NA
j_call: TRBJ2-3
d_call: TRBD2
cdr3_length: 15

cdr3_nt: TGTGCCACCAGCGTCGGCACGAAAAACATTCAGTACTTC
cdr3_aa: CATSVGTKNIQYF
v_call: TRBV15
clone_size: NA
j_call: TRBJ2-4
d_call: NA
cdr3_length: 13

cdr3_nt: TGTGCCAGCAGCTTCGTATCGAGTTCTGGGGCCAACGTCCTGACTTTC
cdr3_aa: CASSFVSSSGANVLTF
v_call: TRBV7-2
clone_size: many
j_call: TRBJ2-6
d_call: NA
cdr3_length: 16

cdr3_nt: TGTACCAGCAGCCAAGATAGAGGTAGCCGCGAGACCCAGTACTTC
cdr3_aa: CTSSQDRGSRETQYF
v_call: TRBV3-1
clone_size: NA
j_call: TRBJ2-5
d_call: NA
cdr3_length: 15

cdr3_nt: TGTGCCAGCAGTCCAGGTCCTGACTATGGCTACACCTTC
cdr3_aa: CASSPGPDYGYTF
v_call: TRBV27
clone_size: few
j_call: TRBJ1-2
d_call: NA
cdr3_length: 13

cdr3_nt: TGTGCCAGCAGTGGTAGGCGTTATGGGGGGAATGAGCAGTTCTTC
cdr3_aa: CASSGRRYGGNEQFF
v_call: TRBV12-3/TRBV12-4
clone_size: NA
j_call: TRBJ2-1
d_call: NA
cdr3_length: 15

cdr3_nt: TGTGCCAGCAGTTTAGATAGCGGGAGCTACAATGAGCAGTTCTTC
cdr3_aa: CASSLDSGSYNEQFF
v_call: TRBV12-3/TRBV12-4
clone_size: NA
j_call: TRBJ2-1
d_call: TRBD2
cdr3_length: 15

cdr3_nt: TGTGCCAGCAGCCTCCTCCCTGGGGAAGTAGGCTATGGCTACACCTTC
cdr3_aa: CASSLLPGEVGYGYTF
v_call: TRBV12-3/TRBV12-4
clone_size: few
j_call: TRBJ1-2
d_call: NA
cdr3_length: 16

cdr3_nt: TGTGCCAGCAGTGACGGGTTCGACACTGAAGCTTTCTTT
cdr3_aa: CASSDGFDTEAFF
v_call: TRBV6-6
clone_size: NA
j_call: TRBJ1-1
d_call: NA
cdr3_length: 13

cdr3_nt: TGCAGTGCTGGGACAGGGGTCGGGCAAGAGACCCAGTACTTC
cdr3_aa: CSAGTGVGQETQYF
v_call: TRBV20-1
clone_size: few
j_call: TRBJ2-5
d_call: TRBD1
cdr3_length: 14

cdr3_nt: TGTGCCAGCAGCTTAGGCCCCAGCTTCCAAGAGACCCAGTACTTC
cdr3_aa: CASSLGPSFQETQYF
v_call: TRBV7-2
clone_size: few
j_call: TRBJ2-5
d_call: NA
cdr3_length: 15

cdr3_nt: TGTGCCAGCACTCCCGGACCAACCTACGAGCAGTACTTC
cdr3_aa: CASTPGPTYEQYF
v_call: TRBV6-2/TRBV6-3
clone_size: NA
j_call: TRBJ2-7
d_call: NA
cdr3_length: 13

cdr3_nt: TGTGCCAGCCAGAGAAACGGGGAGCTGTTTTTT
cdr3_aa: CASQRNGELFF
v_call: TRBV2
clone_size: NA
j_call: TRBJ2-2
d_call: NA
cdr3_length: 11

cdr3_nt: TGTGCCAGCAGTTACCAGACAGGGGATAATTCACCCCTCCACTTT
cdr3_aa: CASSYQTGDNSPLHF
v_call: TRBV6-5
clone_size: NA
j_call: TRBJ1-6
d_call: TRBD1
cdr3_length: 15

cdr3_nt: TGTGCCAGCAGCTTGTCCGGGACGGCGAAGCCACCCCTCCACTTT
cdr3_aa: CASSLSGTAKPPLHF
v_call: TRBV27
clone_size: NA
j_call: TRBJ1-6
d_call: NA
cdr3_length: 15

cdr3_nt: TGTGCCAGCAGTTACTCGGGCGCTAGCGGGAGTTCTACGCAGTATTTT
cdr3_aa: CASSYSGASGSSTQYF
v_call: TRBV6-5
clone_size: many
j_call: TRBJ2-3
d_call: TRBD2
cdr3_length: 16

cdr3_nt: TGTGCCATCAGTGGCCCCAGCGGCACAGATACGCAGTATTTT
cdr3_aa: CAISGPSGTDTQYF
v_call: TRBV10-3
clone_size: NA
j_call: TRBJ2-3
d_call: NA
cdr3_length: 14

cdr3_nt: TGTGCCAGCAGCCTCGGACAGGGTCCAGATACGCAGTATTTT
cdr3_aa: CASSLGQGPDTQYF
v_call: TRBV2
clone_size: many
j_call: TRBJ2-3
d_call: TRBD1
cdr3_length: 14

cdr3_nt: TGTGCCAGCAGTTCCAACAGGGCCGCGGGCTCCTATAGCAATCAGCCCCAGCATTTT
cdr3_aa: CASSSNRAAGSYSNQPQHF
v_call: TRBV6-5
clone_size: many
j_call: TRBJ1-5
d_call: NA
cdr3_length: 19

cdr3_nt: TGTGCCAGCAGGGGACTAGCGGGGGCCAGCTCCTACAATGAGCAGTTCTTC
cdr3_aa: CASRGLAGASSYNEQFF
v_call: TRBV28
clone_size: NA
j_call: TRBJ2-1
d_call: TRBD2
cdr3_length: 17

cdr3_nt: TGTGCCAGCAGTTACTCGATTGCAGGGTCCTACGAGCAGTACTTC
cdr3_aa: CASSYSIAGSYEQYF
v_call: TRBV6-6
clone_size: NA
j_call: TRBJ2-7
d_call: NA
cdr3_length: 15

cdr3_nt: TGTGCCTGGGACAGCTCTGGGGCCAACGTCCTGACTTTC
cdr3_aa: CAWDSSGANVLTF
v_call: TRBV30
clone_size: NA
j_call: TRBJ2-6
d_call: NA
cdr3_length: 13

cdr3_nt: TGTGCCAGCAGCACTTCTAGCGGGGGGGCAAGCACAGATACGCAGTATTTT
cdr3_aa: CASSTSSGGASTDTQYF
v_call: TRBV7-2
clone_size: NA
j_call: TRBJ2-3
d_call: TRBD2
cdr3_length: 17

cdr3_nt: TGTGCCAGCAGCTTAGGTCCGGGACAGACCTACGAGCAGTTCTTC
cdr3_aa: CASSLGPGQTYEQFF
v_call: TRBV7-2
clone_size: NA
j_call: TRBJ2-1
d_call: TRBD1
cdr3_length: 15

cdr3_nt: TGTGCCAGCAGCGGGACTAGCGGGAGTAATGAGCAGTTCTTC
cdr3_aa: CASSGTSGSNEQFF
v_call: TRBV11-2
clone_size: few
j_call: TRBJ2-1
d_call: TRBD2
cdr3_length: 14

cdr3_nt: TGTGCCAGCAGCTTACGGAGGGGGCCTCAGGAGACCCAGTACTTC
cdr3_aa: CASSLRRGPQETQYF
v_call: TRBV11-1
clone_size: few
j_call: TRBJ2-5
d_call: NA
cdr3_length: 15

cdr3_nt: TGTGCCAGCAGTGCCCAGGACAGGGTAAATCAGCCCCAGCATTTT
cdr3_aa: CASSAQDRVNQPQHF
v_call: TRBV6-1
clone_size: NA
j_call: TRBJ1-5
d_call: TRBD1
cdr3_length: 15

cdr3_nt: TGCAGTGCTAGACGCGGACTCGTTGACGGCGGTGAGCAGTTCTTC
cdr3_aa: CSARRGLVDGGEQFF
v_call: TRBV20-1
clone_size: few
j_call: TRBJ2-1
d_call: NA
cdr3_length: 15

cdr3_nt: TGTGCCAGCAGTTACAGGCAGGTTTTGTCCTACGAGCAGTACTTC
cdr3_aa: CASSYRQVLSYEQYF
v_call: TRBV6-6
clone_size: many
j_call: TRBJ2-7
d_call: NA
cdr3_length: 15

cdr3_nt: TGCAGTGCTACCGACTATGGCTACACCTTC
cdr3_aa: CSATDYGYTF
v_call: TRBV20-1
clone_size: NA
j_call: TRBJ1-2
d_call: NA
cdr3_length: 10

cdr3_nt: TGCGCCAGCAGCTTATGGACAGGCCGTGAAGCTTTCTTT
cdr3_aa: CASSLWTGREAFF
v_call: TRBV5-1
clone_size: NA
j_call: TRBJ1-1
d_call: TRBD1
cdr3_length: 13

cdr3_nt: TGCAGTGCTAGCCCCTCACGGGCCCGCAATGAGCAGTACTTC
cdr3_aa: CSASPSRARNEQYF
v_call: TRBV20-1
clone_size: NA
j_call: TRBJ2-5
d_call: NA
cdr3_length: 14

cdr3_nt: TGTGCCAGCAGCTTAGAATCGCCCCGCAATGAGCAGTTCTTC
cdr3_aa: CASSLESPRNEQFF
v_call: TRBV11-2
clone_size: NA
j_call: TRBJ2-1
d_call: NA
cdr3_length: 14